This record concerns one TCR beta chain sequence. J was trimmed by 6 bases and V by 3 bases; bases with no gene match: 4. The CDR3 has 14 amino acids. Per the germline V gene, CDR1 is SNHLY and CDR2 is FYNNEI. These data belong to a study of blood T cell repertoires in COVID-19. Study background: The samples span acute and convalescent COVID-19 from the United States, Italy and Spain.

The protocol was immunoSEQ multiplex PCR, while the TCRdb copy is restricted to in-frame clones and leaves out a portion. The sample has about 260,000 clones, 75% to 95% seen once; the top ten hold 2.5% to 3%. Sequencing was carried out using peripheral blood. The source of this sequence is a person between 18 and 30 years old with COVID-19, enrolled during active disease. V and J are TRBV2 and TRBJ2-7, with 11 bases lining up with TRBD2. This CDR3 reads CASSDLAGGVEQYF. CDR3 coding DNA: TGTGCCAGCAGTGACCTAGCGGGAGGAGTCGAGCAGTACTTC.